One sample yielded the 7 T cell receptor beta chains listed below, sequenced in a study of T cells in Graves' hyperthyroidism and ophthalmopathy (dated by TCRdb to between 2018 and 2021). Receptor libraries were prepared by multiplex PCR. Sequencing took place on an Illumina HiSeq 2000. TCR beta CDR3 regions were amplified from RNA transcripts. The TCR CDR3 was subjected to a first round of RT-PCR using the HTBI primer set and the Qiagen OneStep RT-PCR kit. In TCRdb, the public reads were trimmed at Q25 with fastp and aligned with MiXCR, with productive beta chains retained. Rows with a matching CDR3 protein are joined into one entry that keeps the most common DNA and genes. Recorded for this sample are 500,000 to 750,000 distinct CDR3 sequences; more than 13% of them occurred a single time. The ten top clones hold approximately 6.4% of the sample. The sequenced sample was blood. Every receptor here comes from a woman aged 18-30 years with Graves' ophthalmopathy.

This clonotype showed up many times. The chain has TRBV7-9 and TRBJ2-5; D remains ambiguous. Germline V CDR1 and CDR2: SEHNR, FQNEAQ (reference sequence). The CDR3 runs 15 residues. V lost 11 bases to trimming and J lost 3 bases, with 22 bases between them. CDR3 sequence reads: CASSRTRRWEETQYF. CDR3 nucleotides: TGTGCCTCGTCCCGGACCCGACGCTGGGAAGAGACCCAGTACTTC.

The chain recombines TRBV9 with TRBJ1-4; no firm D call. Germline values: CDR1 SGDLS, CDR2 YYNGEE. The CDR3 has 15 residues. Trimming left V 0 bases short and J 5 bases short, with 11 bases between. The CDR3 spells CASSVGSGLNEKLFF. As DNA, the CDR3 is TGTGCCAGCAGCGTAGGTTCCGGGCTAAATGAAAAACTGTTTTTT.

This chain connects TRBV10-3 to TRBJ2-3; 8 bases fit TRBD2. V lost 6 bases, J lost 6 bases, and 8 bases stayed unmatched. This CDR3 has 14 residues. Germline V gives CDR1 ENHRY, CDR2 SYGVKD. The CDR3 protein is CAISPLAARDTQYF. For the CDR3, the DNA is TGTGCCATCAGCCCACTAGCGGCCCGGGATACGCAGTATTTT.

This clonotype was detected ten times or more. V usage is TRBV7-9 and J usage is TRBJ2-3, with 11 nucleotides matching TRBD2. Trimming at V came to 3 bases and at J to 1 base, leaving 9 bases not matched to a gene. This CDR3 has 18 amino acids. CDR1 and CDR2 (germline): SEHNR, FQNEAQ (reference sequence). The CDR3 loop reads CASSFARPSGRRTDTQYF. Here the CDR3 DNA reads TGTGCCAGCAGCTTCGCTCGGCCTAGCGGGAGGCGCACAGATACGCAGTATTTT. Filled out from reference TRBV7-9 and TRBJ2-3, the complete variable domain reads DTGVSQNPRHKITKRGQNVTFRCDPISEHNRLYWYRQTLGQGPEFLTYFQNEAQLEKSRLLSDRFSAERPKGSFSTLEIQRTEQGDSAMYLCASSFARPSGRRTDTQYFGPGTRLTVL.

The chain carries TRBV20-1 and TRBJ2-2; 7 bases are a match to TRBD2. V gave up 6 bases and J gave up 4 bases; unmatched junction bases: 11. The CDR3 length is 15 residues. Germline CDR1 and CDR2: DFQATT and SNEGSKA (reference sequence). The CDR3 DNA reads TGCAGTGCGGATAAACTAGCGTCACTCACCGGGGAGCTGTTTTTT. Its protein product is CSADKLASLTGELFF.

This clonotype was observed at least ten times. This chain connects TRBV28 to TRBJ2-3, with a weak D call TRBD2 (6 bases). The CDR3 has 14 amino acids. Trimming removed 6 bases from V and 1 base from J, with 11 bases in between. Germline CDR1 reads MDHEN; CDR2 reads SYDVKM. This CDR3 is CASSSGGGTDTQYF. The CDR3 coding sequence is TGTGCCAGCAGCTCCGGGGGTGGCACAGATACGCAGTATTTT.

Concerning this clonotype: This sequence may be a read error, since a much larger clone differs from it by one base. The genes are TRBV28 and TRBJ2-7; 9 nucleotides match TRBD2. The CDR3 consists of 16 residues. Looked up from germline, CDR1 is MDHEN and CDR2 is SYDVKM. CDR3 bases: TGTGCCAGCAGTTTACCAGCGGGGGGAAGCTCCTACGAGCAGTGCTTC. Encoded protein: CASSLPAGGSSYEQCF.